This T cell receptor (beta chain) was sequenced during a study of multiple sclerosis patients with progressive multifocal leukoencephalopathy. Germline trimming cut 4 bases from V and 5 bases from J; bases unmatched to any gene: 0. The CDR3 contains 12 residues. Germline V CDR1 and CDR2: SQVTM, ANQGSEA. Time point meaning: time of PML onset. TCRdb's table, derived via immunoSEQ multiplex PCR, lists solely in-frame clones and lacks some. Counted here are about 30,000 clones, around 85% occurring once; the ten biggest clones make up around 12%. V usage is TRBV29-1 and J usage is TRBJ1-4; the match to TRBD1 covers 8 bases. This sequence was found in a woman aged 30 to 39 with progressive multifocal leukoencephalopathy. The sample in question was PBMCs, obtained from a patient treated with natalizumab. The CDR3 DNA sequence: TGCAGCGTTGGGACAGGGAATGAAAAACTGTTTTTT. Translation gives CSVGTGNEKLFF.